This T cell receptor (beta chain) was recorded in a study of blood T cell repertoires in COVID-19. Original processing methods: Nucleated cell counts were estimated from reference gene primer amplification. The method was immunoSEQ multiplex PCR; TCRdb's version includes in-frame clones alone and lacks a portion of them. That table gives V, J and clone size, and the DNA gave D and trimming. Of some 340,000 clones in the sample, around 87% were seen once. Donors in Cohort 3 counted as recovered after two negative PCRs, clearance, or symptom resolution. V was shortened by 5 bases and J by 4 bases, with 12 bases between the two germline ends. The CDR3 length is 13 residues. Germline values: CDR1 SGHDT, CDR2 YYEEEE.

The source of this sequence is a woman aged 25 to 39 who had recovered from COVID-19. Sequences were obtained from PBMCs or T cells enriched from blood (not recorded which). This chain uses TRBV5-6 with TRBJ1-2; D gene ambiguous. For the CDR3, the DNA is TGTGCCAGCAGTGTCGGTGGTGGCTATGGCTACACCTTC. Protein sequence: CASSVGGGYGYTF.